This TCR beta chain was sequenced during a study of neurological immune-mediated disorders. Study-level results: Expanded clones shared no identical CDR3 amino acid sequences across subjects, which suggested private TCR-beta repertoires in all groups.

The V end lost 5 bases, the J end lost 4 bases, and 17 bases lay between the germline ends. In germline, CDR1 is SEHNR, CDR2 FQNEAQ (reference sequence). CDR3 length: 15 residues. TCRdb analysed the 5' RACE reads with MiXCR anew, one entry per CDR3 protein. Of under 35,000 distinct CDR3 sequences in the sample, roughly a quarter were seen once. This clonotype was counted a few times. What it binds is not known. V and J are TRBV7-9 and TRBJ1-2; no definite D call. The receptor was derived from a man aged 45 to 65 with HTLV-1-associated myelopathy (HAM/TSP). The sequenced material came from CD4+ T cells from blood. CDR3 nucleotides: TGTGCCAGCAGCCGAACCGCAAACACGGCCTATGGCTACACCTTC. This codes for CASSRTANTAYGYTF.